The following is a T cell receptor (beta chain) sequence with its context. The antigen remains undetermined. The sample belongs to a study of cytomegalovirus exposure and HLA in healthy donors. Study outcomes and limitations: A later analysis found TCR association rates differed by HLA locus, highest for DRB1 and lowest for HLA-C.

Donors likely had unrecorded immune exposures despite being nominally healthy when sampled. With 0 bases removed from V and 0 bases from J, the gap between germline ends came to 4 bases. CDR1 is SGHNT, CDR2 YYREEE, per germline (reference sequence). This CDR3 has 13 amino acids. The PCR had 60 Vbeta and 13 Jbeta primers. Assay used: immunoSEQ multiplex PCR; TCRdb lists only in-frame clones, some missing. This table has approximately 70,000 clones, about two thirds appearing once. This TCR was sampled from a woman aged 40 to 50 in good health and CMV-seropositive. The specimen was PBMCs. The J gene is TRBJ2-7, the V gene TRBV5-4, with D hard to call. CDR3 sequence (DNA): TGTGCCAGCAGCTTGGCGGTCTCCTACGAGCAGTACTTC. Its protein product is CASSLAVSYEQYF.